This T cell receptor beta chain derives from a study of blood T cell repertoires in COVID-19. Clones were sequenced by immunoSEQ multiplex PCR, and TCRdb holds only the in-frame ones, with some missing. The data show hundreds of thousands of clones, around 91% seen once. This receptor was obtained from a woman aged 18 to 35 who had recovered from COVID-19. The sample comprised peripheral blood.

The DNA for the CDR3 is TGTGCCAGCAGCTCTGACTACGGACAGGGGGCAAGCAATCAGCCCCAGCATTTT. It translates to CASSSDYGQGASNQPQHF. V and J are TRBV7-8 and TRBJ1-5; 11 nucleotides agree with TRBD1. The CDR3 contains 18 residues. Germline CDR1 reads SGHVS; CDR2 reads FQNEAQ. V gave up 4 bases and J gave up 1 base; unmatched junction bases: 9.